The 20 T cell receptor beta chains presented below share a single source sample, sequenced in a study of T cells in Graves' hyperthyroidism and ophthalmopathy. Amplified TCR beta CDR3 regions came from RNA transcripts. RT-PCR in the first round (using the HTBI primer set) targeted the TCR CDR3. In TCRdb, the multiplex PCR reads were re-called with MiXCR into one record per CDR3 protein. Of roughly 740,000 distinct CDR3 sequences detected, about 17% appear once; the ten largest clones hold about 8.4%. The sequenced sample was blood. These TCRs come from a man younger than 35 with Graves' hyperthyroidism.

This clonotype was found many times. The V call is TRBV7-2, the J call TRBJ2-3; D is possibly TRBD1 (6 bases). Germline CDR1 is SGHTA and CDR2 is FQGNSA. Trimming stripped 4 bases from V and 5 bases from J, with 10 bases between. The CDR3 consists of 13 residues. This CDR3 reads CASSYLGGDTQYF. CDR3 bases: TGTGCCAGCAGCTACTTAGGGGGAGATACGCAGTATTTT.

The chain has TRBV15 and TRBJ2-4; TRBD1 matches 7 bases. The CDR3 totals 17 residues. The trim removed 3 bases at V and 2 bases at J, leaving 10 bases unmatched. Germline assignment: CDR1 LNHNV and CDR2 YYDKDF (reference sequence). The CDR3 spells CATSRDRTEGSKNIQYF. The CDR3 DNA sequence: TGTGCCACCAGCAGGGACAGGACAGAGGGTTCCAAAAACATTCAGTACTTC.

At least ten counts were recorded for this clonotype. The rearrangement uses TRBV18 and TRBJ1-5, with D possibly matching TRBD1 (5 bases). Germline CDR1 is KGHSH and CDR2 is LQKENI. V lost 1 base and J lost 5, with 12 bases in between. The CDR3 covers 15 residues. The DNA of the CDR3 is TGTGCCAGCTCACCACAGGCAGGGAAATATCAGCCCCAGCATTTT. Translation gives CASSPQAGKYQPQHF.

This chain links TRBV15 with TRBJ2-6; possibly TRBD2 for D (5 bases). This CDR3 comprises 15 residues. Germline V gene data show CDR1 as LNHNV and CDR2 as YYDKDF (reference sequence). The V end lost 3 bases, the J end lost 1 base, and 7 bases lay between the germline ends. CDR3 sequence (DNA): TGTGCCACCAGCAGGGGAGATTCTGGGGCCAACGTCCTGACTTTC. Its protein is CATSRGDSGANVLTF.

This clonotype appeared many times. The rearrangement links TRBV20-1 to TRBJ1-2; D is ambiguous. The CDR3 sequence is 14 residues long. Germline lookup yields CDR1 DFQATT and CDR2 SNEGSKA (reference sequence). V lost 3 bases to trimming and J lost 0 bases, with 11 bases between them. CDR3 amino acids: CSASSPGANYGYTF. The CDR3 DNA follows: TGCAGTGCTAGTTCACCGGGAGCTAACTATGGCTACACCTTC.

The sample holds many counts of this clonotype. V usage is TRBV6-2 or TRBV6-3 and J usage is TRBJ2-1; weak D call: TRBD2 (6 bases). Germline V lookup: CDR1 MNHEY, CDR2 SVGEGT. The CDR3 runs to 17 residues. V lost 6 bases and J 3 bases, leaving 21 bases between the germline ends. CDR3 DNA: TGTGCCAGCAGGCCCATTGGCCGGGGAGGTATCTACAATGAGCAGTTCTTC. It codes for CASRPIGRGGIYNEQFF.

This clonotype was seen just once. V usage is TRBV6-1 and J usage is TRBJ1-6; TRBD1 matches at 8 bases. This CDR3 contains 15 residues. CDR1 and CDR2 (germline): MNHNS, SASEGT. After removal of 6 bases from V and 4 bases from J, the junction contained 5 bases not matched to a gene. The CDR3 DNA follows: TGTGCCAGCAGGGAGGGGACAGGTTATAATTCACCCCTCCACTTT. Amino acids: CASREGTGYNSPLHF.

This clonotype was detected many times. This chain uses TRBV3-1 with TRBJ1-2, with D possibly being TRBD1 (5 bases). Germline CDR1 is LGHDT and CDR2 is YNNKEL (reference sequence). There are 17 residues in the CDR3. Between the trimmed V and J ends, which lost 0 bases and 4 bases, there was a span of 18 bases. CDR3: CASSQERSAMGRYGYTF. The DNA for the CDR3 is TGTGCCAGCAGCCAAGAACGGTCAGCGATGGGGCGCTATGGCTACACCTTC. The full variable domain, completed using reference TRBV3-1 and TRBJ1-2, is DTAVSQTPKYLVTQMGNDKSIKCEQNLGHDTMYWYKQDSKKFLKIMFSYNNKELIINETVPNRFSPKSPDKAHLNLHINSLELGDSAVYFCASSQERSAMGRYGYTFGSGTRLTVV.

J is TRBJ1-4 and V is TRBV28; 8 positions match TRBD1. CDR1 and CDR2 (germline): MDHEN, SYDVKM. The CDR3 spans 15 residues. V was pared by 7 bases and J by 7 bases, with 11 bases of the junction left unmatched. Here the CDR3 reads CASTSLDRDREKLFF. CDR3 DNA: TGTGCCAGCACCTCCCTGGACAGGGATCGTGAAAAACTGTTTTTT.

This clonotype was seen many times. The chain combines TRBV6-2 or TRBV6-3 with TRBJ2-1; D gene uncertain. Germline CDR1 is MNHEY and CDR2 is SVGEGT. The CDR3 has 12 amino acids. Trimming took 11 bases from V and 7 from J, leaving 15 bases between them. The CDR3 nucleotides read TGTGCCCCCGGATCCTGTGGTAATGAGCAGTTCTTC. It is translated as CAPGSCGNEQFF.

The chain links TRBV7-6 to TRBJ2-1, with D perhaps TRBD2 (5 bases). Germline lookup yields CDR1 SGHVS and CDR2 FNYEAQ. The CDR3 totals 13 residues. Trimming took 6 bases from V and 9 from J, leaving 15 bases between them. CDR3: CASSPDPGVEQFF. Written as DNA, the CDR3 is TGTGCCAGCAGTCCCGACCCCGGGGTTGAGCAGTTCTTC.

This clonotype was counted many times. V and J are TRBV2 and TRBJ2-7, with a possible D match to TRBD1 (5 bases). This CDR3 is built from 14 residues. Germline assignment: CDR1 SNHLY and CDR2 FYNNEI. V dropped 0 bases and J dropped 6 bases, with 12 bases sitting between them. In nucleotides, the CDR3 is TGTGCCAGCAGTGAAGCGACAGCATTGGCCGAGCAGTACTTC. Its translation is CASSEATALAEQYF.

With regard to this clonotype: Sequence at one end of the junction differs from germline and may be a read error. The V call is TRBV6-2 or TRBV6-3, the J call TRBJ2-5; 8 nucleotides align to TRBD2. The CDR3 totals 14 residues. Germline assignment: CDR1 MNHEY and CDR2 SVGEGT. The CDR3 sequence: CASCYSGGKETQYF. The CDR3, as DNA: TGTGCCAGCTGTTACTCGGGGGGGAAGGAGACCCAGTACTTC.

The sample holds a few counts of this clonotype. This chain uses TRBV27 with TRBJ2-3, with 10 nucleotides matching TRBD2. The CDR3 runs 15 residues. V dropped 5 bases and J dropped 5; count of bases not matched to a gene: 7. Per the germline V gene, CDR1 is MNHEY and CDR2 is SMNVEV (reference sequence). In DNA, the CDR3 is TGTGCCAGCAGTCTGAGCGGGAGGGGCATAGATACGCAGTATTTT. This sequence encodes CASSLSGRGIDTQYF.

The sample holds a few counts of this clonotype. The chain carries TRBV24-1 and TRBJ2-2; 8 positions agree with TRBD2. The CDR3 is 18 residues long. Germline V gene data show CDR1 as KGHDR and CDR2 as SFDVKD. Trimming removed 5 bases from V and 4 bases from J; junction bases left unmatched: 14. The CDR3 protein is CATSATLRTSGFTGELFF. CDR3 in DNA: TGTGCCACCAGTGCGACCCTACGAACTAGCGGCTTCACCGGGGAGCTGTTTTTT.

This clonotype was seen at least ten times. The chain combines TRBV5-1 with TRBJ1-6, with D uncertain. V lost 4 bases, J lost 7 bases, and 18 bases lay in between. Germline V gives CDR1 SGHRS, CDR2 YFSETQ. This CDR3 comprises 16 residues. CDR3 residues: CASSPGADWTNSPLHF. CDR3 DNA sequence: TGCGCCAGCAGCCCGGGCGCGGACTGGACCAATTCACCCCTCCACTTT.

This chain uses TRBV10-2 with TRBJ2-3, with a possible D match to TRBD1 (6 bases). The CDR3 extends over 14 amino acids. V dropped 6 bases and J dropped 2 bases, with 12 bases sitting between them. Germline V lookup: CDR1 WSHSY, CDR2 SAAADI. CDR3 bases: TGCGCCAGCAGAACCGGGACAACCACAGATACGCAGTATTTT. Protein product: CASRTGTTTDTQYF.

This clonotype was detected a few times. V usage is TRBV19 and J usage is TRBJ2-2, with D perhaps TRBD1 (6 bases). The CDR3 covers 14 residues. Trimming stripped 4 bases from V and 3 bases from J, with 9 bases between. Germline loops: CDR1 LNHDA, CDR2 SQIVND (reference sequence). CDR3: CASSRDTYTGELFF. In DNA, the CDR3 is TGTGCCAGTAGTAGGGACACCTACACCGGGGAGCTGTTTTTT.

The chain is built from TRBV29-1 and TRBJ1-2; tentatively, D is TRBD1 (6 bases). CDR1 and CDR2 from the germline V gene are SQVTM and ANQGSEA. The V end lost 0 bases, the J end lost 4 bases, and 9 bases lay between the germline ends. The CDR3 totals 13 residues. CDR3 bases: TGCAGCGTTGAAGAGGGGGCGAGCTATGGCTACACCTTC. Protein: CSVEEGASYGYTF.

Many counts were recorded for this clonotype. J is TRBJ2-7 and V is TRBV11-2, with D unclear. The CDR3 contains 14 residues. V lost 3 bases, J lost 2 bases, and 11 bases lay in between. The V gene's germline CDR1 is SGHAT and CDR2 FQNNGV. This CDR3 reads CASSFRGPPYEQYF. The CDR3, as DNA: TGTGCCAGCAGCTTCAGAGGCCCCCCCTACGAGCAGTACTTC.